The 20 T cell receptor beta chains listed next were all sequenced from one sample in a study of preoperative IRX-2 immunotherapy in early breast cancer. Treatment specified: preoperative locoregional IRX-2 cytokine immunotherapy. Profiled with immunoSEQ multiplex PCR; TCRdb holds only in-frame clones, not every one. Altogether 20,000 to 30,000 clones are present, approximately 77% being singletons, with the ten largest covering 5.5% to 8%. Sample: lymph node tissue, taken after IRX-2 immunotherapy. These receptors were obtained from a human donor with breast cancer.

The chain combines TRBV23-1 with TRBJ1-2; possibly TRBD1 for D (6 bases). TRBV23-1 is treated as an ORF (open reading frame) with a function not yet certain. This CDR3 contains 15 residues. V lost 6 bases and J 4 bases, leaving 18 bases between the germline ends. DNA for the CDR3: TGCGCCAGCAGCCAAGATCAGGGGACCTTCTATGGCTACACCTTC. Protein sequence: CASSQDQGTFYGYTF.

This clone was detected only once. The chain combines TRBV5-1 with TRBJ2-2; 11 bases are shared with TRBD2. The germline gives CDR1 SGHRS, CDR2 YFSETQ. The CDR3 sequence is 16 residues long. Trimming removed 2 bases from V and 5 bases from J; junction bases left unmatched: 5. The CDR3 protein is CASSLTSGSRTGELFF. In DNA, the CDR3 is TGCGCCAGCAGCTTAACTAGCGGGAGTAGGACCGGGGAGCTGTTTTTT. Drawing the rest from reference TRBV5-1 and TRBJ2-2, the complete variable domain is KAGVTQTPRYLIKTRGQQVTLSCSPISGHRSVSWYQQTPGQGLQFLFEYFSETQRNKGNFPGRFSGRQFSNSRSEMNVSTLELGDSALYLCASSLTSGSRTGELFFGEGSRLTVL.

This clone was seen a handful of times. The chain employs TRBV30 and TRBJ1-2; possibly TRBD1 for D (5 bases). This CDR3 region has 13 residues. V was clipped by 2 bases and J by 0 bases, with 7 bases between them. Germline V gene data show CDR1 as GTSNPN and CDR2 as SVGIG (reference sequence). The chain's CDR3 is CAWSSQANYGYTF. DNA of the CDR3: TGTGCCTGGAGTTCACAGGCTAACTATGGCTACACCTTC.

CDR3 loop: CASSLTGTSGPDEQFF. The CDR3 bases are TGCGCCAGCAGCCTAACCGGGACTAGCGGGCCCGATGAGCAGTTCTTC. The rearrangement joins TRBV1 to TRBJ2-1; whether TRBD2, the table's D call, matches the DNA was not checked. TRBV1 is classified as a pseudogene. The CDR3 consists of 16 residues.

The gene calls are TRBV19 and TRBJ1-1; 7 bases agree with TRBD1. The length of the CDR3 is 15 residues. J lost 5 bases, V lost 3 bases, and 9 bases had no gene match. Looked up from germline, CDR1 is LNHDA and CDR2 is SQIVND (reference sequence). CDR3 region: CASSMQGDGDTEAFF. Here the CDR3 DNA reads TGTGCCAGTAGTATGCAGGGGGACGGGGATACTGAAGCTTTCTTT. The whole variable domain, remainder taken from reference TRBV19 and TRBJ1-1, is DGGITQSPKYLFRKEGQNVTLSCEQNLNHDAMYWYRQDPGQGLRLIYYSQIVNDFQKGDIAEGYSVSREKKESFPLTVTSAQKNPTAFYLCASSMQGDGDTEAFFGQGTRLTVV.

This clone was observed a single time. The chain employs TRBV19 and TRBJ1-3; D gene unclear. Germline CDR1 reads LNHDA; CDR2 reads SQIVND (reference sequence). CDR3 length: 14 amino acids. V lost 6 bases to trimming and J lost 0 bases, with 9 bases between them. CDR3: CASRTGSSGNTIYF. The CDR3 DNA sequence: TGTGCCAGTAGAACGGGTAGCTCTGGAAACACCATATATTTT.

The rearrangement joins TRBV10-2 to TRBJ2-1; maybe TRBD1 (5 bases). The germline V gene has CDR1 WSHSY and CDR2 SAAADI. CDR3 length equals 12 residues. V dropped 7 bases and J dropped 6 bases, with 10 bases sitting between them. CDR3 nucleotides: TGCGCCAGCACAGGGATGGGCAATGAGCAGTTCTTC. Translated: CASTGMGNEQFF.

The chain combines TRBV29-1 with TRBJ2-2, with D tentatively TRBD2 (5 bases). Per the germline V gene, CDR1 is SQVTM and CDR2 is ANQGSEA. CDR3 size: 14 residues. V lost 7 bases, J lost 7 bases, and 19 bases lay in between. The CDR3 coding sequence is TGCAGCGCCGGGGTGGAACTAGACGTCGGGGAGCTGTTTTTT. Protein: CSAGVELDVGELFF.

The rearrangement uses TRBV6-1 and TRBJ1-2; D is possibly TRBD1 (6 bases). The CDR3 runs to 14 residues. V gave up 1 base and J gave up 4 bases, with 10 bases separating them. The germline V gene has CDR1 MNHNS and CDR2 SASEGT. The CDR3 DNA sequence: TGTGCCAGCAGTGAAGGGGGGGCGGGCTATGGCTACACCTTC. Protein: CASSEGGAGYGYTF.

The genes are TRBV6-8 and TRBJ1-5; D is undetermined. In germline, CDR1 is MNHGY, CDR2 SAAAGT. Trimming took off 0 bases at V and 0 bases at J, with 9 bases between the two ends. The CDR3 spans 16 residues. The CDR3 nucleotides are TGTGCCAGCAGTTACTCGATTGGTTATAGCAATCAGCCCCAGCATTTT. Encoded protein: CASSYSIGYSNQPQHF.

This chain uses TRBV19 with TRBJ1-1; 7 bases are a match to TRBD1. This CDR3 has 14 amino acids. Trimming at V came to 6 bases and at J to 3 bases, leaving 7 bases not matched to a gene. CDR1 is LNHDA and CDR2 is SQIVND in the germline V gene (reference sequence). This CDR3 is CASSLRDSYTEAFF. The CDR3 DNA follows: TGTGCCAGTAGCCTTCGGGACAGTTACACTGAAGCTTTCTTT.

V is TRBV7-1 and J is TRBJ2-5; no clear D. TRBV7-1 is an open reading frame whose function is uncertain. The CDR3 sequence is 15 residues long. Deletions cut 4 bases from V and 5 bases from J, with 17 bases between. CDR3 coding DNA: TGTGCCAGCAGCTTAGTAACTACAACTCGGGAGACCCAGTACTTC. This encodes CASSLVTTTRETQYF.

This chain joins TRBV6-8 and TRBJ1-1, with D tentatively TRBD1 (6 bases). Trimming removed 5 bases from V and 0 bases from J, with 13 bases in between. This CDR3 is built from 15 residues. Per the germline V gene, CDR1 is MNHGY and CDR2 is SAAAGT. The CDR3 here is CASSLSRGLNTEAFF. DNA for the CDR3: TGTGCCAGCAGTCTGTCCAGGGGACTGAACACTGAAGCTTTCTTT.

The V call is TRBV6-8, the J call TRBJ2-5; 10 bases align to TRBD1. The CDR3 covers 15 residues. The V gene's germline CDR1 is MNHGY and CDR2 SAAAGT. V shed 10 bases, J shed 4 bases, and the junction held 12 bases outside the gene matches. The CDR3 nucleotides are TGTGCCATCAGCTCAGGACAGGGGGGCTTAGAGACCCAGTACTTC. Protein sequence: CAISSGQGGLETQYF.

The rearrangement links TRBV10-1 to TRBJ2-2; D is possibly TRBD2 (7 bases). The CDR3 totals 22 residues. V was trimmed by 2 bases and J by 2 bases, leaving 30 bases between them. The germline gives CDR1 WNHNN, CDR2 SYGVQD (reference sequence). CDR3 protein: CASSESRNRVRSSGVNTGELFF. The CDR3 nucleotides are TGCGCCAGCAGTGAGAGTAGAAACAGGGTAAGGTCTAGCGGAGTAAACACCGGGGAGCTGTTTTTT.

This clone is medium-sized by share. This chain links TRBV11-3 with TRBJ2-7, with TRBD1 matching 7 bases. The germline V gene encodes CDR1 SGHNT and CDR2 YENEEA. Trimming at V came to 5 bases and at J to 3 bases, leaving 10 bases not matched to a gene. This CDR3 spans 15 amino acids. The CDR3 sequence is CASSQGVRSGYEQYF. In nucleotides, the CDR3 is TGTGCCAGCAGCCAGGGGGTAAGATCGGGCTACGAGCAGTACTTC.

This clone was counted between two and nine times. This sequence joins TRBV18 and TRBJ2-6; D not resolved. The ends were cut back, 6 bases at V and 2 bases at J, with 17 bases in the middle. This CDR3 is built from 17 residues. From germline, CDR1 is KGHSH and CDR2 LQKENI. The chain's CDR3 is CASSQNPPSTGANVLTF. The CDR3, as DNA: TGTGCCAGCTCCCAGAACCCGCCGAGTACTGGGGCCAACGTCCTGACTTTC.

The genes are TRBV11-3 and TRBJ2-3, with TRBD2 identical over 9 bases. The trim removed 0 bases at V and 6 bases at J, leaving 4 bases unmatched. The germline gives CDR1 SGHNT, CDR2 YENEEA. The CDR3 has 15 amino acids. CDR3 bases: TGTGCCAGCAGCTTAGACGGCGGGAGGGAGGATACGCAGTATTTT. This translates into CASSLDGGREDTQYF.

This sequence joins TRBV6-8 and TRBJ2-1; 7 positions agree with TRBD1. The length of the CDR3 is 15 residues. The germline CDR1 and CDR2 sequences are MNHGY and SAAAGT. V trimming: 6 bases; J trimming: 2 bases; junction bases outside the gene matches: 7. The CDR3 DNA follows: TGTGCCAGCAGGTCCGGGACAGAAGCCTACAATGAGCAGTTCTTC. Translated, it gives CASRSGTEAYNEQFF.

The V gene is TRBV6-8, the J gene TRBJ2-1; TRBD2 matches 7 bases. CDR3 size: 16 residues. Germline V gene sequence: CDR1 MNHGY, CDR2 SAAAGT. With 6 bases clipped from V and 3 bases from J, the junction kept 11 bases outside the gene matches. The CDR3 reads CASSPGRPSGYNEQFF. For the CDR3, the DNA is TGTGCCAGCAGCCCCGGAAGGCCTAGCGGCTACAATGAGCAGTTCTTC.